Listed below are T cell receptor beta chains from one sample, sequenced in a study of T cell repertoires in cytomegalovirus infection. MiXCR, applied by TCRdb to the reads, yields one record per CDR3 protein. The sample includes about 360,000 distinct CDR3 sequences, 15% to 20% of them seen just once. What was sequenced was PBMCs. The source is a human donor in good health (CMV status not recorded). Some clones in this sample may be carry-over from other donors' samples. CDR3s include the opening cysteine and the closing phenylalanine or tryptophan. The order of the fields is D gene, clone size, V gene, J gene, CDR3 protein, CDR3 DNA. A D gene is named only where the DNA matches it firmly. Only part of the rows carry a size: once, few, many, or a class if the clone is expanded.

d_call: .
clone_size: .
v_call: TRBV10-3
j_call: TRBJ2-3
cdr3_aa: CAIIPDSEDTQYF
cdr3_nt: TGTGCCATCATCCCCGACTCGGAAGATACGCAGTATTTT

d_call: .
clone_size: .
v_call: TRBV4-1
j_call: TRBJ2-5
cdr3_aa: CASSQDRVRAGQQETQYF
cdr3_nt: TGCGCCAGCAGCCAAGATCGTGTCCGGGCGGGCCAGCAAGAGACCCAGTACTTC

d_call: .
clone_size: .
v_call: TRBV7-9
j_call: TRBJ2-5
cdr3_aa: CASSSGAGVYQETQYF
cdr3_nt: TGTGCCAGCAGCTCTGGGGCAGGGGTGTACCAAGAGACCCAGTACTTC

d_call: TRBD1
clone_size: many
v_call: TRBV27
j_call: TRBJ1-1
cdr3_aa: CASSATGIVGTEAFF
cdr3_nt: TGTGCCAGCAGTGCGACAGGGATAGTAGGGACTGAAGCTTTCTTT

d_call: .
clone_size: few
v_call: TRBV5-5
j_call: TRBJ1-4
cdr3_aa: CASSLGEGLAGEKLFF
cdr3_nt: TGTGCCAGCAGCTTGGGGGAGGGTCTGGCCGGGGAAAAACTGTTTTTT

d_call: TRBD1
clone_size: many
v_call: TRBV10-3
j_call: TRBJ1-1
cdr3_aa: CAITATGDFAEAFF
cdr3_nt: TGTGCCATCACCGCGACAGGGGATTTCGCTGAAGCTTTCTTT

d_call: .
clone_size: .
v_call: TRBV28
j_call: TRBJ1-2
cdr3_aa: CASSASGLRHGYTF
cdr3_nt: TGTGCCAGCAGCGCGTCGGGGCTAAGACACGGCTACACCTTC

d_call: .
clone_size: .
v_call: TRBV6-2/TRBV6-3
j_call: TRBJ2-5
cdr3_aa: CASSYSELWWQTQYF
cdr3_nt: TGTGCCAGCAGTTACAGTGAGTTGTGGTGGCAGACCCAGTACTTC

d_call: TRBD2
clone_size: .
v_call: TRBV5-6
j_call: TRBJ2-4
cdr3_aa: CASSLVPSSGALAKNIQYF
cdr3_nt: TGTGCCAGCAGCCTCGTACCGTCTAGCGGGGCCTTAGCCAAAAACATTCAGTACTTC

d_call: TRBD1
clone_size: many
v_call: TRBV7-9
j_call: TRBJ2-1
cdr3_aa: CASSLGSGGRSYNEQFF
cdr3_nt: TGTGCCAGCAGCTTAGGGTCAGGGGGTCGATCCTACAATGAGCAGTTCTTC

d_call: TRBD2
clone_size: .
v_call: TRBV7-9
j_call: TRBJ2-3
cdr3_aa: CASSFQAGGPTDTQYF
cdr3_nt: TGTGCCAGCAGCTTTCAAGCGGGAGGGCCCACAGATACGCAGTATTTT

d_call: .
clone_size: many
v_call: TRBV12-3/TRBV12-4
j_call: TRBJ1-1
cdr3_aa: CASSATGNTEAFF
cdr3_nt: TGTGCCAGCAGTGCAACAGGGAACACTGAAGCTTTCTTT

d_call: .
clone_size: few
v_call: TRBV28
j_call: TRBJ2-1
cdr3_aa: CASSFFGSSARGNEQFF
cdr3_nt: TGTGCCAGCAGTTTCTTCGGCAGCTCAGCTAGGGGCAATGAGCAGTTCTTC

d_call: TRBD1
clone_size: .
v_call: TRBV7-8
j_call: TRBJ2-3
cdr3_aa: CASSLGYRGKRDVDTQYF
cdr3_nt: TGTGCCAGCAGCTTAGGCTACAGGGGGAAGAGGGACGTAGATACGCAGTATTTT

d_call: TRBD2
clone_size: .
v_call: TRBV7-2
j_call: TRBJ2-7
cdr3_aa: CASSLSLAGVAEQYF
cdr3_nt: TGTGCCAGCAGCTTATCCCTAGCGGGAGTGGCCGAGCAGTACTTC

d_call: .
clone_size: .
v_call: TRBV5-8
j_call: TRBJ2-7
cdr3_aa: CASSLNGRFYEQYF
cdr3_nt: TGTGCCAGCAGCTTGAATGGCAGGTTCTACGAGCAGTACTTC

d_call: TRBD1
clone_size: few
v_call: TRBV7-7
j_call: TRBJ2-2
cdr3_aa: CASSRTGGTGELFF
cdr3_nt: TGTGCCAGCTCCCGGACAGGGGGGACCGGGGAGCTGTTTTTT

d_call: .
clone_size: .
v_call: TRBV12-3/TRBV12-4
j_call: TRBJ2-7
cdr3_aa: CASTPEGGPYEQYF
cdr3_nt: TGTGCCAGCACCCCTGAGGGGGGGCCCTACGAGCAGTACTTC

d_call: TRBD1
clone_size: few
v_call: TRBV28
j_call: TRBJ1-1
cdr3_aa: CASSRNRGTEAFF
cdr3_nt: TGTGCCAGCAGTAGGAACAGGGGAACTGAAGCTTTCTTT